Sequencing of this T cell receptor beta chain was carried out in a study of blood T cell repertoires in COVID-19. Original processing notes: Counts of nucleated cells, estimated from reference gene primer amplification, were obtained. Profiled with immunoSEQ multiplex PCR; TCRdb holds only in-frame clones, not every one. The V and J calls and clone size are taken from that table; D and trimming were inferred from the DNA. The sample holds some 200,000 clones, roughly 80% seen once. The CDR3 runs 13 residues. V shed 6 bases and J shed 8 bases, with 15 bases lying between them. Germline V gene lookup returns CDR1 SGHRS and CDR2 YFSETQ.

The sample comprised PBMCs or T cells enriched from blood (not recorded which). V is TRBV5-1 and J is TRBJ2-1; the D gene is possibly TRBD2 (6 bases). The clonotype was recovered from a man in his forties or fifties who had recovered from COVID-19. The DNA of the CDR3 is TGCGCCAGCAATCGGAACGGGGAGGATGAGCAGTTCTTC. This codes for CASNRNGEDEQFF. Filled out from reference TRBV5-1 and TRBJ2-1, the complete variable domain reads KAGVTQTPRYLIKTRGQQVTLSCSPISGHRSVSWYQQTPGQGLQFLFEYFSETQRNKGNFPGRFSGRQFSNSRSEMNVSTLELGDSALYLCASNRNGEDEQFFGPGTRLTVL.